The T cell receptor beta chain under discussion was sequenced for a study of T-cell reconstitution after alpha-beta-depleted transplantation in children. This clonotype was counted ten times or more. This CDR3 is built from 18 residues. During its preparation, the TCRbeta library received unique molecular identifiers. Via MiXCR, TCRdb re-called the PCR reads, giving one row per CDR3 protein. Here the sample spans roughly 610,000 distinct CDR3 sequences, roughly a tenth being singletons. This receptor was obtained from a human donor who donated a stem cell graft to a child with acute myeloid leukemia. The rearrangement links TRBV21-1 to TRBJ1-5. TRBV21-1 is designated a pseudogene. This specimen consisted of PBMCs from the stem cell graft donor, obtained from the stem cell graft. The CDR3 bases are TGTGCCAGCAGCATCTTAAGAGGAGTAGCGGGGAGCAATCAGCCCCAGCATTTT. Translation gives CASSILRGVAGSNQPQHF.